This T cell receptor beta chain appears in the sequencing data of a study of OX40 agonist ivuxolimab in advanced cancers. Overall study context: The group had a mean age of about 64 years, ranged from 23 to 79, and was around 82% male. The study's findings and limits: Relative to CD4+ cells, CD8+ T cells on average had more expanded clones.

With respect to this clone: Its cognate antigen is unknown.

Using immunoSEQ multiplex PCR, the repertoire was profiled, and TCRdb retains in-frame clones only, with some absent. The table lists tens of thousands of clones, approximately 80% of them singletons. From germline, CDR1 is SGHVS and CDR2 FQNEAQ. V dropped 5 bases and J dropped 6 bases, with 25 bases sitting between them. The CDR3 covers 17 residues. This receptor was obtained from an adult with an advanced solid tumor such as melanoma, head and neck, liver or kidney cancer. This rearrangement joins TRBV7-8 to TRBJ1-2, with D possibly being TRBD1 (5 bases). Sequenced material: CD4+ or CD8+ T cells sorted from blood, taken in a trial of the OX40 agonist ivuxolimab. The CDR3 loop reads CASSADLGASARDGYTF. The DNA for the CDR3 is TGTGCCAGCAGCGCAGACCTTGGGGCCTCAGCGAGAGATGGCTACACCTTC.